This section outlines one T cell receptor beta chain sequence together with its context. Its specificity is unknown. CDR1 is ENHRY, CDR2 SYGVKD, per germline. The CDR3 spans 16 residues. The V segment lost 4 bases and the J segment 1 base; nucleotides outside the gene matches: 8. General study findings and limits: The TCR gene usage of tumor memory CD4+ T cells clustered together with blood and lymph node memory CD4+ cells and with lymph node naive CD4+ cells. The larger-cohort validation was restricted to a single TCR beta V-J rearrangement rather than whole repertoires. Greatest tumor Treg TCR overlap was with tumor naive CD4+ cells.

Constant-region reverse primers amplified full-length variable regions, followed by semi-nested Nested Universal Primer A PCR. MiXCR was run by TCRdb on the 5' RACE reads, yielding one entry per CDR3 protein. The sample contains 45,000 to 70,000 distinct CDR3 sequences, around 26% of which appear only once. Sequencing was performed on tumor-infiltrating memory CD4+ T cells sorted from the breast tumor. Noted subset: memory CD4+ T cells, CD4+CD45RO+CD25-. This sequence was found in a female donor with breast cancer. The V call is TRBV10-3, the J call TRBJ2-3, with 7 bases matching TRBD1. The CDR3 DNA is TGTGCCATCAGTGTTTTGACCACAGGGGGCACAGATACGCAGTATTTT. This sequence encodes CAISVLTTGGTDTQYF.